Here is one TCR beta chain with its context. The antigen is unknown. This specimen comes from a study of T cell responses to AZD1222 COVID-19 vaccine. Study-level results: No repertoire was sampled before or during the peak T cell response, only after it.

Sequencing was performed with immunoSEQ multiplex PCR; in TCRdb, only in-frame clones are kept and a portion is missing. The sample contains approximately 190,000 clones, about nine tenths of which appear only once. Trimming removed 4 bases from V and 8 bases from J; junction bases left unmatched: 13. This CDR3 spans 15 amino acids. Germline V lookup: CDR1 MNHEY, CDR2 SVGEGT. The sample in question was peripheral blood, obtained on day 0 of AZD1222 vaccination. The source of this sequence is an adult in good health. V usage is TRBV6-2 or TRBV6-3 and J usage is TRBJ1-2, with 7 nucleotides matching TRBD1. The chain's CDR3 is CASSFNRRQGGGYTF. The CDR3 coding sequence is TGTGCCAGCAGTTTCAACCGTCGACAGGGTGGCGGCTACACCTTC.